The present TCR beta chain was sequenced within a study of T cell responses to AZD1222 COVID-19 vaccine. Study summary: Second doses at about 4 or about 12 weeks were pooled. The study's findings and limits: Donor demographics were predominantly white British with a female majority; clonal diversity may be underestimated. Regions 160-218 and 743-854 held dominance among vaccine-associated CD4 TCRs, which spanned spike. No day 14 peak samples; only post-peak repertoires were characterized.

Using immunoSEQ multiplex PCR, the repertoire was profiled, and TCRdb retains in-frame clones only, with some absent. The sample lists about 140,000 clones; roughly 90% were seen once. About this clone: No antigen is known for it.

Trimming took off 4 bases at V and 1 base at J, with 21 bases between the two ends. CDR1 and CDR2 (germline): MGHRA, YSYEKL. The CDR3 spans 18 residues. The specimen was peripheral blood, collected on day 0 of AZD1222 vaccination. The chain carries TRBV4-1 and TRBJ2-3; tentatively, D is TRBD1 (6 bases). This TCR was recovered from an adult in good health. CDR3 sequence: CASSPQVARGEGTDTQYF. In DNA form, the CDR3 reads TGCGCCAGCAGCCCTCAAGTCGCCAGGGGAGAGGGCACAGATACGCAGTATTTT.